This TCR beta chain stems from a study of tumor-infiltrating lymphocytes in primary liver carcinoma. This clonotype appeared a few times. Unsorted whole blood supplied the RNA, and germline DNA was extracted too. Patients in the cohort were treatment-naive and living with chronic HBV infection. Trimming removed 5 bases from V and 8 bases from J, with 9 bases in between. Germline CDR1 is MDHEN and CDR2 is SYDVKM. This CDR3 has 11 residues. The authors made TCR beta cDNA from around 500 ng total RNA with a constant-region primer. ARM-PCR, slightly modified, supplied the TCR beta libraries through three nested multiplex PCR rounds. The two initial PCR rounds, around 11 cycles each, used TRBV1-TRBV30 forward and C-beta reverse primers. TCRdb ran MiXCR on the multiplex PCR reads and lists one entry per CDR3 protein. The sample yields 250,000 to 400,000 distinct CDR3 sequences, 65% seen once.

This clonotype was obtained from a man aged 35-49 years with primary liver carcinoma and hepatitis B virus infection. What was sequenced was peripheral blood. V gene TRBV28 combines with J gene TRBJ1-2, with D perhaps matching TRBD1 (5 bases). The CDR3 protein is CASSVQDGYTF. The CDR3 nucleotides are TGTGCCAGCAGTGTACAGGACGGCTACACCTTC.